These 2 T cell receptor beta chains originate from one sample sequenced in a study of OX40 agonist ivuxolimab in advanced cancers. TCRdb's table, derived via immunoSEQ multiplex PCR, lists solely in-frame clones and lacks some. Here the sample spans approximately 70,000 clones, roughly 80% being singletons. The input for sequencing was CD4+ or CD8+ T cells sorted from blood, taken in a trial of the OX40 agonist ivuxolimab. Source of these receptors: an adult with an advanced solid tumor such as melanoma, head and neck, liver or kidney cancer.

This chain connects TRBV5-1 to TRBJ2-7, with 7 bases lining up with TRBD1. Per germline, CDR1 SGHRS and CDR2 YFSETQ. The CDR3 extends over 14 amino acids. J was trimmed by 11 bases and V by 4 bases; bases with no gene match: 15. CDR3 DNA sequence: TGCGCCAGCAGCCAGAGGGCTACCGGGACAGAGGAGTACTTC. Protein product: CASSQRATGTEEYF.

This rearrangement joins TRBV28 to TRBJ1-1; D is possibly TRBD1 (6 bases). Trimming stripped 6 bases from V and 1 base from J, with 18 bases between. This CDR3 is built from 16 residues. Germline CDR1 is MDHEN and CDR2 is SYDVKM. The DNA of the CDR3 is TGTGCCAGCAGCCAAAATTTCGGACAGCGGAACACTGAAGCTTTCTTT. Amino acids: CASSQNFGQRNTEAFF.